This T cell receptor beta chain was obtained from a study of regulatory T cells in long-lasting Graves disease. The wider study: The term persistent Graves' disease signified upward of 5 years on antithyroid drugs with positive TSH receptor antibodies. General study results and limits: Persistent disease exhibited a predilection for TRBV28, TRBJ1-2 and TRBJ2-5. TCR diversity was lower in persistent Graves' patients (versus newly diagnosed ones).

Between the trimmed V and J ends, which lost 8 bases and 8 bases, there was a span of 10 bases. Germline CDR1 SEHNR, CDR2 FQNEAQ (reference sequence). The CDR3 runs to 11 residues. Library construction for TCR beta used iRepertoire HTBI primers and Arm-PCR of CDR3 regions. TCRdb processed the multiplex PCR reads anew with MiXCR; each CDR3 protein has one entry. The data show roughly 300,000 distinct CDR3 sequences, around a fifth seen once. Stated time point: persistent/refractory GD, antithyroid drugs over 5 years with positive TRAb. The TCR library was prepared using RNA isolated from PBMCs. It was an endocrinology department in Xi'an, China, that provided the patients. A few counts support this clonotype. Antigen: not known.

The V and J genes are TRBV7-9 and TRBJ2-1, with D unresolved. The clonotype comes from a female donor with Graves disease. Sequencing used peripheral blood mononuclear cells (PBMCs), obtained when the disease was refractory, from a patient treated with antithyroid drugs. The CDR3 here is CASSRAHEQFF. CDR3 DNA sequence: TGTGCCAGCTCCCGGGCCCATGAGCAGTTCTTC.